Many counts were recorded for the clone carrying this T cell receptor beta chain. This specimen belongs to a study of glioma-infiltrating T cells. TCR alpha and beta CDR3 regions were amplified from RNA using iRepertoire nested multiplex PCR. From the multiplex PCR reads, TCRdb called clonotypes with MiXCR, one entry per CDR3 protein. The profile covers more than 85,000 distinct CDR3 sequences, with 25% appearing a single time and 35% taken by the ten largest. Sequencing used glioma tissue, nonneoplastic brain tissue, or PBMCs (not recorded which). This TCR came from a human donor with low-grade glioma or glioblastoma, undergoing nonglioma brain surgery, or in good health (not recorded which).

The CDR3 protein is CASSRRGYRGPKNTEAFF. The DNA for the CDR3 is TGTGCCAGCAGCCGAAGGGGGTACAGGGGACCTAAGAACACTGAAGCTTTCTTT. The V gene is TRBV7-6, the J gene TRBJ1-1, with TRBD1 identical over 7 bases. The germline V gene encodes CDR1 SGHVS and CDR2 FNYEAQ. After removal of 5 bases from V and 1 base from J, the junction contained 16 bases not matched to a gene. The CDR3 consists of 18 residues.